Sequencing of this T cell receptor (beta chain) was carried out in a study of cytomegalovirus exposure and HLA in healthy donors (dated by TCRdb to about 2017). Context from the whole study: A later analysis indicated that the 130 or so validation repertoires were generated on the platform also employed for the approximately 700 repertoires of the first cohort. The aim of the study was to test whether cataloging public T cell receptors could identify signatures of past pathogen exposure. In addition to the first cohort of 650 to 750 subjects, a separate validation cohort of 130 or so different subjects was used. To predict cytomegalovirus infection status, the study combined high-throughput TCR immunosequencing, statistical association of individual TCRs with disease status, and machine learning. Study-level results and caveats: In vitro tests confirmed that a few of the cytomegalovirus-associated TCR beta chains recognize cytomegalovirus antigens. Across donors, most TCR sequences were observed very rarely, whereas some public TCRs were present in many individuals. According to the authors, the approach could potentially be generalized to other disease states and immunological phenotypes. A later analysis had no HLA typing for the validation cohort, so co-occurrence there was scored across all 120 repertoires. The study listed approximately 150 TCR beta chains as associated with cytomegalovirus. Subsequent analysis determined that TCRs grouped into clusters in the first cohort also showed a tendency toward co-occurrence across the 130 or so validation repertoires, and about 94% of cluster scores exceeded 0. The classifier was reported to diagnose cytomegalovirus status with high specificity and sensitivity in both the original cohort and the validation cohort.

In the case of this clone: Its antigen specificity is not known. The sample holds no much larger clone one base away, and base qualities are not on file.

The CDR3 starts with the cysteine, ends with the phenylalanine, and has 15 residues. This entry keeps only the CDR3 DNA: 45 bases, framed from base 1. Per the germline V gene (reference sequence), MNHNY is the CDR1 and SVGAGI is the CDR2. V is pruned by 4 bases and J by 7 bases, leaving 8 bases of the junction without a gene match. Libraries were built with the immunoSEQ multiplex PCR assay. On the study's bioinformatics: To diagnose cytomegalovirus status from the catalog of TCR beta chain sequences, a statistical classification framework was built. Sourced from immuneACCESS, this table was stored by TCRdb with only in-frame sequences that have V and J called. A share of the clones is absent; for the studies checked, an unresolved V gene accounts for under half, and the remainder has no known explanation. That table is the source of V, J and clone size, and D and trimming were worked out from the DNA. The sample table records 150,000 to 200,000 clones; roughly 96% of these occur just once. The top ten constitute 0.8% to 0.95% of the sample.

The donors belonged to the validation cohort of around 120 subjects, which was separate from the roughly 700-subject first cohort. The clonotype was recovered from a woman between 18 and 29 years old in good health and CMV-seronegative. Recombination connected TRBV6-6 to TRBJ1-4, with TRBD1 identical over 8 junction bases. Sample: PBMCs. The CDR3: CASSSMDRVGEKLFF. The base sequence is TGTGCCAGCAGTTCCATGGACAGGGTTGGTGAAAAACTGTTTTTT.